What follows are 10 T cell receptor beta chains derived from one specimen sequenced in a study of blood T cell repertoires in COVID-19. Libraries were prepared by immunoSEQ multiplex PCR; TCRdb keeps only in-frame clonotypes and omits some of them. This sample carries about 73,000 clones, 65% to 85% of them seen once, and the ten largest clones take 2.5%. Material for sequencing was peripheral blood. These receptors were collected from an elderly man with active or convalescent COVID-19.

The chain uses TRBV14 and TRBJ1-1; D remains ambiguous. V was pared by 1 base and J by 1 base, with 7 bases between. The CDR3 is 14 residues long. In germline, CDR1 is SGHDN, CDR2 FVKESK. CDR3 nucleotide sequence: TGTGCCAGCAGCCAAGTCCGGGAGAACACTGAAGCTTTCTTT. Translation gives CASSQVRENTEAFF.

This chain joins TRBV28 and TRBJ2-7; TRBD1 agrees at 12 bases. The CDR3 extends over 17 amino acids. V was pared by 6 bases and J by 2 bases, with 11 bases of the junction left unmatched. Germline V gives CDR1 MDHEN, CDR2 SYDVKM. Written as DNA, the CDR3 is TGTGCCAGCAGCCATCCCCGGGGACAGGGGGCCGCCTACGAGCAGTACTTC. As protein: CASSHPRGQGAAYEQYF.

V gene TRBV28 combines with J gene TRBJ2-7; D gene unclear. The CDR3 has 13 amino acids. Per the germline V gene, CDR1 is MDHEN and CDR2 is SYDVKM. The V end was cut by 1 base, the J end by 5 bases, with 9 bases between. The CDR3 loop reads CASSLFRAHEQYF. The CDR3, as DNA: TGTGCCAGCAGTTTATTTAGAGCTCACGAGCAGTACTTC.

The rearrangement joins TRBV5-4 to TRBJ2-1; TRBD1 might be the D (5 bases). V was cut by 3 bases and J by 4 bases, with 11 bases left in between. This CDR3 has 14 residues. Germline loops: CDR1 SGHNT, CDR2 YYREEE (reference sequence). CDR3 sequence reads: CASSSRQRYNEQFF. CDR3 bases: TGTGCCAGCAGCTCCCGACAGCGATACAATGAGCAGTTCTTC. Combining the CDR3 with reference TRBV5-4 and TRBJ2-1 gives the whole variable domain ETGVTQSPTHLIKTRGQQVTLRCSSQSGHNTVSWYQQALGQGPQFIFQYYREEENGRGNFPPRFSGLQFPNYSSELNVNALELDDSALYLCASSSRQRYNEQFFGPGTRLTVL.

This clone was seen just once. J is TRBJ2-1 and V is TRBV2, with 13 bases aligning to TRBD2. V lost 8 bases and J lost 6; bases outside the gene matches: 13. Germline loops: CDR1 SNHLY, CDR2 FYNNEI. The CDR3 is 17 residues long. The CDR3: CASQKPGGLAGVNEQFF. The CDR3 coding sequence is TGTGCCAGCCAGAAACCGGGTGGACTAGCGGGAGTCAATGAGCAGTTCTTC.

This sequence joins TRBV4-1 and TRBJ1-2; TRBD1 agrees at 8 bases. CDR1 and CDR2 from the germline V gene are MGHRA and YSYEKL. Trimming removed 1 base from V and 2 bases from J; junction bases left unmatched: 3. CDR3 length: 15 residues. The CDR3 bases are TGCGCCAGCAGCCAAGCGACAGGGGAAAACTATGGCTACACCTTC. It translates to CASSQATGENYGYTF.

V and J are TRBV19 and TRBJ1-3; 7 nucleotides align to TRBD1. The CDR3 is 14 residues long. CDR1 and CDR2 from the germline V gene are LNHDA and SQIVND (reference sequence). The trim removed 6 bases at V and 5 bases at J, leaving 7 bases unmatched. CDR3 region: CASRGPTGRNTIYF. In nucleotides, the CDR3 is TGTGCCAGTAGGGGACCGACAGGGAGAAACACCATATATTTT.

This chain uses TRBV3-1 (or the pseudogene TRBV3-2) with TRBJ2-3; 8 bases are shared with TRBD2. The CDR3 consists of 14 residues. V gave up 6 bases and J gave up 0 bases; unmatched junction bases: 2. CDR1 LGHDT and CDR2 YNNKEL come from the germline V gene (reference sequence). CDR3 sequence: CASSRGGSTDTQYF. The DNA for the CDR3 is TGTGCCAGCAGTCGGGGGGGCAGCACAGATACGCAGTATTTT.

The V gene is TRBV27, the J gene TRBJ2-3; 8 nucleotides match TRBD2. Trimming cost V 6 bases and J 14 bases; bases outside gene matches: 10. The CDR3 is 12 residues long. Germline CDR1 is MNHEY and CDR2 is SMNVEV (reference sequence). CDR3 nucleotides: TGTGCCAGCAGAAGAGAAGCGGGGGAAGCGTATTTT. Residues: CASRREAGEAYF.

The V call is TRBV27, the J call TRBJ1-4; D is perhaps TRBD1 (6 bases). This CDR3 has 15 residues. Germline CDR1 reads MNHEY; CDR2 reads SMNVEV (reference sequence). V gave up 4 bases and J gave up 0 bases, with 9 bases separating them. The CDR3 loop reads CASSSDRATNEKLFF. CDR3 in DNA: TGTGCCAGCAGTTCGGACAGAGCAACTAATGAAAAACTGTTTTTT.